The subject of this entry is one T cell receptor (beta chain). No antigen is known for it. Being one base from a much bigger clone, this may be a read error. TCR alpha and beta CDR3 regions were amplified from RNA using iRepertoire nested multiplex PCR. Tissue mRNA or PBMC total RNA, 100-400 ng, went into one-step reverse transcription and amplification. Via MiXCR, TCRdb re-called the multiplex PCR reads, giving one row per CDR3 protein. The table has fewer than 200,000 distinct CDR3 sequences, roughly 45% seen once. This entry belongs to a study of glioma-infiltrating T cells. The CDR3 spans 16 residues. The germline gives CDR1 KGHSH, CDR2 LQKENI. The study's findings and limits: Non-neoplastic patients had below-expected tissue-blood divergence, while all gliomas exceeded expectation. Very few CDR3 sequences were shared between tissue and blood.

The V and J genes are TRBV18 and TRBJ2-3; 10 nucleotides line up with TRBD2. Sequenced input: glioma tissue, nonneoplastic brain tissue, or PBMCs (not recorded which). The clonotype originates from a human donor with low-grade glioma or glioblastoma, undergoing nonglioma brain surgery, or in good health (not recorded which). The CDR3 spells CASSPPGLASADKQYF. The CDR3 DNA follows: TGTGCCAGCTCACCACCGGGACTAGCGAGCGCAGATAAGCAGTATTTT.